A selection of T cell receptor beta chains follows, all from one sample in a study of T cell responses to AZD1222 COVID-19 vaccine. The table came from immunoSEQ multiplex PCR; TCRdb's copy has only in-frame clones and leaves some out. In the table there are some 160,000 clones, around 93% of which are singletons. The source was peripheral blood, collected on day 0 of AZD1222 vaccination. The receptor set was obtained from an adult in good health. Both conserved end residues are part of each CDR3. D genes are given only for firm matches. Where a row states a size, it is once, few, many or the class of an expanded clone; other rows omit it.

v_call: TRBV7-9
d_call: TRBD1
clone_size: NA
j_call: TRBJ2-1
cdr3_aa: CASSFVQGAYNEQFF
cdr3_nt: TGTGCCAGCAGCTTCGTACAGGGGGCTTACAATGAGCAGTTCTTC

v_call: TRBV7-6
d_call: NA
clone_size: NA
j_call: TRBJ1-6
cdr3_aa: CASSPQNRENNSPLHF
cdr3_nt: TGTGCCAGCAGCCCTCAAAACAGGGAGAATAATTCACCCCTCCACTTT

v_call: TRBV30
d_call: NA
clone_size: NA
j_call: TRBJ1-5
cdr3_aa: CAWSGPLTQPQHF
cdr3_nt: TGTGCCTGGAGTGGACCTCTCACTCAGCCCCAGCATTTT

v_call: TRBV18
d_call: TRBD2
clone_size: NA
j_call: TRBJ2-1
cdr3_aa: CASSPSGSGGVDEQFF
cdr3_nt: TGTGCCAGCTCACCCTCGGGGAGCGGGGGGGTCGATGAGCAGTTCTTC

v_call: TRBV7-9
d_call: TRBD1
clone_size: NA
j_call: TRBJ1-6
cdr3_aa: CASSSRDSERNSPLHF
cdr3_nt: TGTGCCAGCAGCTCCCGGGACAGCGAAAGGAATTCACCCCTCCACTTT

v_call: TRBV18
d_call: TRBD2
clone_size: NA
j_call: TRBJ2-1
cdr3_aa: CASSLLRTSGRSGNEQFF
cdr3_nt: TGTGCCAGCTCATTACTCAGGACTAGCGGGAGGAGTGGCAATGAGCAGTTCTTC

v_call: TRBV18
d_call: TRBD1
clone_size: NA
j_call: TRBJ1-3
cdr3_aa: CASSPGTGRSGNTIYF
cdr3_nt: TGTGCCAGCTCACCGGGGACAGGGCGCTCTGGAAACACCATATATTTT

v_call: TRBV27
d_call: NA
clone_size: NA
j_call: TRBJ1-5
cdr3_aa: CASSLQWGRDQPQHF
cdr3_nt: TGTGCCAGCAGTTTACAGTGGGGGAGGGATCAGCCCCAGCATTTT

v_call: TRBV21-1
d_call: NA
clone_size: NA
j_call: TRBJ1-2
cdr3_aa: CASISGREYGYTF
cdr3_nt: TGTGCCAGCATCTCGGGCAGGGAGTATGGCTACACCTTC

v_call: TRBV5-1
d_call: NA
clone_size: NA
j_call: TRBJ1-6
cdr3_aa: CASSLSTASSPLHF
cdr3_nt: TGCGCCAGCAGCTTGTCGACAGCCAGTTCACCCCTCCACTTT

v_call: TRBV28
d_call: TRBD1
clone_size: NA
j_call: TRBJ1-2
cdr3_aa: CASSLVSTGKGYTF
cdr3_nt: TGTGCCAGCAGTTTGGTCTCGACAGGGAAGGGCTACACCTTC

v_call: TRBV24-1
d_call: NA
clone_size: NA
j_call: TRBJ1-5
cdr3_aa: CATRGSGGNQPQHF
cdr3_nt: TGTGCCACCAGAGGGTCAGGTGGCAATCAGCCCCAGCATTTT

v_call: TRBV27
d_call: TRBD2
clone_size: few
j_call: TRBJ2-7
cdr3_aa: CASSLSGTSGMYEQYF
cdr3_nt: TGTGCCAGCAGTTTATCCGGGACTAGCGGAATGTACGAGCAGTACTTC

v_call: TRBV10-1
d_call: NA
clone_size: NA
j_call: TRBJ2-3
cdr3_aa: CASSDFGDGGHTQYF
cdr3_nt: TGCGCCAGCAGTGATTTCGGGGACGGAGGTCATACGCAGTATTTT

v_call: TRBV24-1
d_call: NA
clone_size: NA
j_call: TRBJ2-2
cdr3_aa: CATSEQGSNTGELFF
cdr3_nt: TGTGCCACCAGTGAGCAGGGTTCGAACACCGGGGAGCTGTTTTTT

v_call: TRBV28
d_call: NA
clone_size: NA
j_call: TRBJ2-2
cdr3_aa: CASSPNTGELFF
cdr3_nt: TGTGCCAGCAGTCCAAACACCGGGGAGCTGTTTTTT

v_call: TRBV19
d_call: NA
clone_size: NA
j_call: TRBJ2-7
cdr3_aa: CASRAHSSSYEQYF
cdr3_nt: TGTGCCAGTAGGGCCCATTCAAGCTCCTACGAGCAGTACTTC

v_call: TRBV24-1
d_call: NA
clone_size: NA
j_call: TRBJ1-4
cdr3_aa: CATSDSGHSNEKLFF
cdr3_nt: TGTGCCACCAGTGACTCGGGACACTCTAATGAAAAACTGTTTTTT

v_call: TRBV30
d_call: NA
clone_size: NA
j_call: TRBJ1-1
cdr3_aa: CAWIRVRGGEAFF
cdr3_nt: TGTGCCTGGATCCGAGTAAGAGGGGGTGAAGCTTTCTTT

v_call: TRBV30
d_call: TRBD1
clone_size: NA
j_call: TRBJ2-7
cdr3_aa: CAWTQPSTGHYEQYF
cdr3_nt: TGTGCCTGGACCCAACCGTCGACAGGGCACTACGAGCAGTACTTC

v_call: TRBV3-1/TRBV3-2
d_call: NA
clone_size: NA
j_call: TRBJ2-6
cdr3_aa: CASMRAGASSGANVLTF
cdr3_nt: TGTGCCAGCATGAGGGCGGGGGCGAGCTCTGGGGCCAACGTCCTGACTTTC

v_call: TRBV28
d_call: TRBD2
clone_size: NA
j_call: TRBJ2-1
cdr3_aa: CASSLIAGGLRNEQFF
cdr3_nt: TGTGCCAGCAGTTTAATCGCGGGAGGGCTACGCAATGAGCAGTTCTTC

v_call: TRBV6-6
d_call: NA
clone_size: NA
j_call: TRBJ2-7
cdr3_aa: CASTPLGSPTYEQYF
cdr3_nt: TGTGCCAGCACCCCTCTCGGGAGCCCGACCTACGAGCAGTACTTC

v_call: TRBV5-8
d_call: NA
clone_size: NA
j_call: TRBJ2-1
cdr3_aa: CASSLQSADNEQFF
cdr3_nt: TGTGCCAGCAGCTTGCAGTCAGCTGACAATGAGCAGTTCTTC

v_call: TRBV12-3/TRBV12-4
d_call: NA
clone_size: NA
j_call: TRBJ1-4
cdr3_aa: CASSPRQSEKLFF
cdr3_nt: TGTGCCAGCAGTCCTCGCCAGTCGGAAAAACTGTTTTTT

v_call: TRBV6-2/TRBV6-3
d_call: NA
clone_size: medium-sized
j_call: TRBJ2-3
cdr3_aa: CASSYWGALTDTQYF
cdr3_nt: TGTGCCAGCAGTTACTGGGGGGCGCTCACAGATACGCAGTATTTT

v_call: TRBV24-1
d_call: TRBD2
clone_size: once
j_call: TRBJ2-3
cdr3_aa: CATSDSYILAGADTQYF
cdr3_nt: TGTGCCACCAGTGATTCTTATATACTAGCGGGGGCGGATACGCAGTATTTT

v_call: TRBV7-3
d_call: NA
clone_size: once
j_call: TRBJ2-5
cdr3_aa: CASSHGQRETQYF
cdr3_nt: TGTGCCAGCAGCCATGGACAACGAGAGACCCAGTACTTC

v_call: TRBV7-8
d_call: NA
clone_size: NA
j_call: TRBJ2-7
cdr3_aa: CASSLETDRGYEQYF
cdr3_nt: TGTGCCAGCAGCTTAGAGACTGACCGGGGCTACGAGCAGTACTTC

v_call: TRBV28
d_call: NA
clone_size: once
j_call: TRBJ1-6
cdr3_aa: CASSLRKGPLHF
cdr3_nt: TGTGCCAGCAGTTTACGTAAAGGCCCCCTCCACTTT

v_call: TRBV28
d_call: NA
clone_size: NA
j_call: TRBJ2-2
cdr3_aa: CASSNPPPQDTGELFF
cdr3_nt: TGTGCCAGCAGTAACCCCCCCCCGCAGGACACCGGGGAGCTGTTTTTT